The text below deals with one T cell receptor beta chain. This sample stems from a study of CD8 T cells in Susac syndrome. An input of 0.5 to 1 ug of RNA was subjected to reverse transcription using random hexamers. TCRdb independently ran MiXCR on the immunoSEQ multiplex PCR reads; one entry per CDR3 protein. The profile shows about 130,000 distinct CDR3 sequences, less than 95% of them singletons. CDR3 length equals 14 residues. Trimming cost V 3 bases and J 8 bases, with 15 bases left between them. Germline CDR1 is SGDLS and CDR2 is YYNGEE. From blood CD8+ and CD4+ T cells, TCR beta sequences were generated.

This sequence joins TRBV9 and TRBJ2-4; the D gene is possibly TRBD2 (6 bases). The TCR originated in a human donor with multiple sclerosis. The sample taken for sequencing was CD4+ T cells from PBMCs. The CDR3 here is CASSAYGGEDIQYF. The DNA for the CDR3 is TGTGCCAGCAGCGCCTACGGGGGTGAGGACATTCAGTACTTC. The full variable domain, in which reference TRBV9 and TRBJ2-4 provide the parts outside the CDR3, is DSGVTQTPKHLITATGQRVTLRCSPRSGDLSVYWYQQSLDQGLQFLIQYYNGEERAKGNILERFSAQQFPDLHSELNLSSLELGDSALYFCASSAYGGEDIQYFGAGTRLSVL.